One sample yielded the 24 T cell receptor beta chains listed below, sequenced in a study of response to subunit inactivated influenza vaccine listed by TCRdb under 2018. Library preparation employed RT-PCR. Sequencing relied on an Illumina HiSeq 2500. TCRdb's own reprocessing of the public reads used fastp at Q25 and MiXCR and kept productive beta chains. Records with the same CDR3 protein are collapsed into one entry carrying the most frequent genes and DNA. This sample is represented by about 800,000 distinct CDR3 sequences; 21% of them were singletons. Jointly, the top ten make up about 9.4% of the sample. The sequences come from PBMCs from blood, collected more than 4 days after vaccination. These receptors were taken from a man aged 45-65 years who received an inactivated influenza vaccine. Donor details come from another sample of the same person, matched by shared clones.

The sample holds a few counts of this clonotype. The chain has TRBV6-4 and TRBJ1-6, with D possibly being TRBD1 (5 bases). This CDR3 has 14 amino acids. The ends were cut back, 6 bases at V and 6 bases at J, with 12 bases in the middle. The germline V gene has CDR1 MRHNA and CDR2 SNTAGT. In DNA form, the CDR3 reads TGTGCCAGCAGCGCAGGAGGGGCTAATTCACCCCTCCACTTT. This codes for CASSAGGANSPLHF.

V is TRBV9 and J is TRBJ2-5; TRBD1 might be the D (6 bases). The V end lost 4 bases, the J end lost 4 bases, and 14 bases lay between the germline ends. Germline V gives CDR1 SGDLS, CDR2 YYNGEE. The CDR3 consists of 14 residues. The CDR3 spells CASSTGTLRETQYF. The DNA for the CDR3 is TGTGCCAGCAGCACAGGGACACTGAGAGAGACCCAGTACTTC.

This clonotype was seen many times. The rearrangement uses TRBV7-2 and TRBJ2-6; 9 bases agree with TRBD1. Per germline, CDR1 SGHTA and CDR2 FQGNSA. Trimming cost V 5 bases and J 2 bases; bases outside gene matches: 7. The CDR3 length is 17 residues. In DNA, the CDR3 is TGTGCCAGCAGCCTACAGGGGGCGCTCGCTGGGGCCAACGTCCTGACTTTC. Its protein is CASSLQGALAGANVLTF.

The V gene is TRBV2, the J gene TRBJ2-7, with TRBD2 identical over 8 bases. Trimming removed 6 bases from V and 3 bases from J; junction bases left unmatched: 7. The CDR3 contains 14 residues. Germline lookup yields CDR1 SNHLY and CDR2 FYNNEI. The DNA for the CDR3 is TGTGCCAGCAGCCCTAGACTAGCGAACTACGAGCAGTACTTC. Protein sequence: CASSPRLANYEQYF. Combining the CDR3 with reference TRBV2 and TRBJ2-7 gives the whole variable domain EPEVTQTPSHQVTQMGQEVILRCVPISNHLYFYWYRQILGQKVEFLVSFYNNEISEKSEIFDDQFSVERPDGSNFTLKIRSTKLEDSAMYFCASSPRLANYEQYFGPGTRLTVT.

Only a few counts were recorded for this clonotype. A much larger clonotype is one base distant, so this may be a read error. The chain is built from TRBV7-8 and TRBJ2-1; D may be TRBD1 (5 bases). The CDR3 totals 14 residues. Trimming removed 0 bases at V and 5 bases at J, with 8 bases between. Per the germline V gene, CDR1 is SGHVS and CDR2 is FQNEAQ. This chain's CDR3 is CASSLAQGHNEQFF. For the CDR3, the DNA is TGTGCCAGCAGCTTAGCTCAGGGTCACAATGAGCAGTTCTTC.

This chain connects TRBV4-2 to TRBJ2-3, with 7 bases matching TRBD1. Germline V lookup: CDR1 LGHNA, CDR2 YNFKEQ. The ends lost 3 bases at V and 2 bases at J; junction bases unmatched: 8. This CDR3 has 16 amino acids. The CDR3 region is CASSHIWDRATDTQYF. The DNA for the CDR3 is TGTGCCAGCAGCCACATTTGGGACAGAGCCACAGATACGCAGTATTTT.

This clonotype has more than one count but fewer than ten. The germline gene is not matched at one end of the junction; a read error may be the cause. The chain couples TRBV7-7 to TRBJ2-5; maybe TRBD2 (6 bases). CDR3 length: 16 residues. From germline, CDR1 is SSHAT and CDR2 FNYEAQ (reference sequence). This chain's CDR3 is CASSLAHGRGKETQYF. The CDR3 DNA follows: TGTGCTAGCAGCTTAGCGCACGGACGCGGGAAAGAGACCCAGTACTTC.

This clonotype appeared a few times. This CDR3 reads CASSLADRWNTGELFF. CDR3 DNA sequence: TGCGCCAGCAGCTTGGCCGACAGATGGAACACCGGGGAGCTGTTTTTT. The chain carries TRBV5-1 and TRBJ2-2; tentatively, D is TRBD1 (5 bases). The germline V gene encodes CDR1 SGHRS and CDR2 YFSETQ. The V gene lost 0 bases and the J gene lost 1 base, with 10 bases spanning the gap. This CDR3 spans 16 amino acids.

This sequence joins TRBV7-9 and TRBJ2-7, with TRBD2 identical over 9 bases. Germline V gene sequence: CDR1 SEHNR, CDR2 FQNEAQ (reference sequence). The CDR3 length is 14 residues. Trimming took 5 bases from V and 4 from J; bases not matched to a gene: 6. This CDR3 is CASSRTSEFYEQYF. CDR3 DNA: TGTGCCAGCAGCCGGACTAGCGAGTTTTACGAGCAGTACTTC.

The chain joins TRBV5-1 to TRBJ1-2; D ambiguous. Trimming removed 2 bases from V and 6 bases from J, with 8 bases in between. Germline CDR1 SGHRS, CDR2 YFSETQ. The CDR3 runs 12 residues. Written as DNA, the CDR3 is TGCGCCAGCAGCTTCGACCAGAATGGCTACACCTTC. Translating gives CASSFDQNGYTF.

The rearrangement links TRBV6-1 to TRBJ2-3; maybe TRBD1 (6 bases). CDR3 length: 15 amino acids. The V end lost 7 bases, the J end lost 2 bases, and 16 bases lay between the germline ends. The germline CDR1 and CDR2 sequences are MNHNS and SASEGT. CDR3: CASKLGQMHTDTQYF. The CDR3 coding sequence is TGTGCCAGCAAGCTCGGACAGATGCACACAGATACGCAGTATTTT.

J is TRBJ2-5 and V is TRBV7-6; D may be TRBD2 (5 bases). Trimming left V 1 base short and J 2 bases short, with 14 bases between. The CDR3 consists of 16 residues. CDR1 SGHVS and CDR2 FNYEAQ come from the germline V gene. The CDR3 nucleotides are TGTGCCAGCAGCTTAGAGCGGCGGAGCGGACAAGAGACCCAGTACTTC. Protein sequence: CASSLERRSGQETQYF.

In its sample, this clonotype was seen a few times. In DNA, the CDR3 is TGCGCCAGCAGCTTCGCCGGGACAGGCTACAATGAGCAGTTCTTC. Encoded protein: CASSFAGTGYNEQFF. This sequence joins TRBV5-1 and TRBJ2-1; TRBD1 aligns across 8 bases. The CDR3 consists of 15 residues. Germline-derived CDR1 and CDR2 are SGHRS and YFSETQ. Unmatched junction bases numbered 4, after V lost 2 bases and J lost 3 bases.

The rearrangement uses TRBV7-2 and TRBJ2-7; 10 nucleotides agree with TRBD1. The germline V gene encodes CDR1 SGHTA and CDR2 FQGNSA. Trimming cost V 0 bases and J 2 bases; bases outside gene matches: 7. The CDR3 runs 17 residues. CDR3 region: CASSLAGSGTGAYEQYF. In DNA, the CDR3 is TGTGCCAGCAGCTTAGCAGGATCCGGGACAGGGGCCTACGAGCAGTACTTC.

The V call is TRBV9, the J call TRBJ1-1, with 7 bases identical to TRBD1. The CDR3 is 15 amino acids. V dropped 4 bases and J dropped 2; count of bases not matched to a gene: 8. The V gene's germline CDR1 is SGDLS and CDR2 YYNGEE. The CDR3 protein is CASSPRGRGNTEAFF. In nucleotides, the CDR3 is TGTGCCAGCAGCCCGAGGGGGCGTGGAAACACTGAAGCTTTCTTT.

There are a few counts of this clonotype. The chain uses TRBV2 and TRBJ1-5; a weak D match, TRBD1 (5 bases). V lost 6 bases and J lost 6, with 9 bases in between. CDR1 and CDR2 from the germline V gene are SNHLY and FYNNEI. The CDR3 covers 12 residues. The CDR3 region is CASRGESQPQHF. The CDR3 nucleotides read TGTGCCAGCAGGGGGGAGAGTCAGCCCCAGCATTTT.

V is TRBV5-1 and J is TRBJ2-4; possibly TRBD1 or TRBD2 for D (6 bases each). There are 15 residues in the CDR3. V was cut by 2 bases and J by 3 bases, with 12 bases left in between. Looked up from germline, CDR1 is SGHRS and CDR2 is YFSETQ. The CDR3 reads CASSFGGGLKNIQYF. The CDR3 DNA follows: TGCGCCAGCAGCTTCGGAGGGGGACTCAAAAACATTCAGTACTTC.

This rearrangement joins TRBV30 to TRBJ2-1; the match to TRBD2 covers 8 bases. V lost 2 bases and J lost 1; bases outside the gene matches: 4. This CDR3 comprises 15 residues. The germline V gene has CDR1 GTSNPN and CDR2 SVGIG (reference sequence). CDR3 protein: CAWSIGRGSYNEQFF. Here the CDR3 DNA reads TGTGCCTGGAGTATCGGGAGGGGATCCTACAATGAGCAGTTCTTC. Supplemented by reference TRBV30 and TRBJ2-1, the full variable domain reads SQTIHQWPATLVQPVGSPLSLECTVEGTSNPNLYWYRQAAGRGLQLLFYSVGIGQISSEVPQNLSASRPQDRQFILSSKKLLLSDSGFYLCAWSIGRGSYNEQFFGPGTRLTVL.

This clonotype was detected many times. The CDR3 sequence is CAIRDRENTEAFF. The CDR3 coding sequence is TGTGCCATCCGAGACAGGGAAAACACTGAAGCTTTCTTT. The gene calls are TRBV10-3 and TRBJ1-1, with 7 bases identical to TRBD1. This CDR3 is 13 amino acids long. Germline loops: CDR1 ENHRY, CDR2 SYGVKD. The V segment lost 8 bases and the J segment 2 bases; nucleotides outside the gene matches: 5.

This clonotype showed up just a few times. V is TRBV11-1 and J is TRBJ1-2; 8 bases line up with TRBD1. With 2 bases clipped from V and 8 bases from J, the junction kept 4 bases outside the gene matches. The CDR3 runs 13 residues. The germline CDR1 and CDR2 sequences are SGHAT and FQDESV (reference sequence). The chain's CDR3 is CASSLTTGDGYTF. CDR3 DNA sequence: TGTGCCAGCAGCTTAACGACAGGGGACGGCTACACCTTC.

This clonotype was observed a handful of times. The V call is TRBV6-5, the J call TRBJ1-3, with D hard to call. V gave up 2 bases and J gave up 8 bases, with 22 bases separating them. Germline V gives CDR1 MNHEY, CDR2 SVGAGI. The CDR3 has 17 amino acids. CDR3 in amino acids: CASSYTLKTSPGDTIYF. In nucleotides, the CDR3 is TGTGCCAGCAGTTACACCCTCAAGACAAGCCCTGGGGACACCATATATTTT.

The chain couples TRBV6-2 or TRBV6-3 to TRBJ2-7; the D is unclear. The germline V and J ends were trimmed by 7 bases and 5 bases, with 15 bases remaining between them. CDR1 MNHEY and CDR2 SVGEGT come from the germline V gene. This CDR3 has 13 residues. CDR3 in amino acids: CASTSVSFHEQYF. The CDR3 DNA sequence: TGTGCCAGCACTTCCGTGTCGTTCCACGAGCAGTACTTC.

J is TRBJ1-4 and V is TRBV11-1; weak D call: TRBD1 (5 bases). Between the trimmed V and J ends, which lost 2 bases and 7 bases, there was a span of 23 bases. The CDR3 is 18 amino acids. Germline V gene sequence: CDR1 SGHAT, CDR2 FQDESV (reference sequence). This CDR3 is CASSLPFGGDRWSEKLFF. The CDR3 DNA is TGTGCCAGCAGCTTACCGTTTGGCGGTGACAGATGGTCTGAAAAACTGTTTTTT.

The rearrangement uses TRBV20-1 and TRBJ2-3; 13 bases align to TRBD2. J lost 2 bases, V lost 0 bases, and 2 bases had no gene match. This CDR3 contains 16 residues. The germline gives CDR1 DFQATT, CDR2 SNEGSKA (reference sequence). The CDR3: CSAREGLAGNTDTQYF. DNA for the CDR3: TGCAGTGCTAGAGAGGGACTAGCGGGGAACACAGATACGCAGTATTTT.